A single sample is the source of the 29 T cell receptor beta chains below, sequenced in a study of T-cell reconstitution after alpha-beta-depleted transplantation in children. Molecular barcoding with unique molecular identifiers was used for the TCRbeta library. TCRdb re-derived calls from the PCR reads in MiXCR, one entry per CDR3 protein. The data contain about 300,000 distinct CDR3 sequences, around 10% of them seen just once; the ten biggest clones take up 7.5%. The sequencing here drew on PBMCs, taken before TCRalphabeta/CD19-depleted stem cell transplant. These receptors came from a boy younger than two with acute myeloid leukemia, due to receive a stem cell transplant.

This clonotype occurred many times. V gene TRBV29-1 combines with J gene TRBJ2-3, with 7 positions matching TRBD1. This CDR3 has 13 amino acids. V lost 4 bases and J lost 3; bases outside the gene matches: 4. Germline CDR1 is SQVTM and CDR2 is ANQGSEA. This chain's CDR3 is CSVGGTVTDTQYF. The CDR3 coding sequence is TGCAGCGTTGGGGGGACAGTTACAGATACGCAGTATTTT.

This clonotype was found many times. The chain combines TRBV20-1 with TRBJ2-7, with D unresolved. CDR3 length: 11 residues. Germline CDR1 is DFQATT and CDR2 is SNEGSKA (reference sequence). V dropped 5 bases and J dropped 0 bases, with 5 bases sitting between them. Written as DNA, the CDR3 is TGCAGTGCTGACTTCTCCTACGAGCAGTACTTC. Protein sequence: CSADFSYEQYF.

This clonotype has ten or more counts. The J gene is TRBJ2-7, the V gene TRBV2; 7 bases align to TRBD2. The ends lost 0 bases at V and 1 base at J; junction bases unmatched: 3. This CDR3 region has 15 residues. In germline, CDR1 is SNHLY, CDR2 FYNNEI. In DNA form, the CDR3 reads TGTGCCAGCAGTGAAGCGCTAGCGGCTTCCTACGAGCAGTACTTC. It yields the protein CASSEALAASYEQYF.

This clonotype was counted at least ten times. This chain joins TRBV20-1 and TRBJ2-3, with a possible D match to TRBD2 (5 bases). The ends were cut back, 0 bases at V and 1 base at J, with 11 bases in the middle. Germline CDR1 reads DFQATT; CDR2 reads SNEGSKA (reference sequence). The CDR3 is made up of 15 amino acids. CDR3: CSARDPTRGTDTQYF. The DNA of the CDR3 is TGCAGTGCTAGAGATCCAACTAGGGGCACAGATACGCAGTATTTT.

This clonotype was seen many times. CDR3 amino acids: CASSRGTSGYNEQFF. The CDR3 nucleotides are TGTGCCAGCAGCAGAGGGACTAGCGGGTACAATGAGCAGTTCTTC. This sequence joins TRBV5-8 and TRBJ2-1, with 12 nucleotides matching TRBD2. CDR1 and CDR2 (germline): SGHTS, YDEGEE. V dropped 4 bases and J dropped 4; count of bases not matched to a gene: 3. The CDR3 runs 15 residues.

The chain recombines TRBV7-3 with TRBJ2-5; D uncertain. The germline CDR1 and CDR2 sequences are SGHTA and FQGTGA. The CDR3 spans 13 residues. Trimming stripped 2 bases from V and 2 bases from J, with 6 bases between. DNA for the CDR3: TGTGCCAGCAGCTTATTGGCTCAAGAGACCCAGTACTTC. The encoded protein is CASSLLAQETQYF.

This clonotype was counted at least ten times. The chain has TRBV10-3 and TRBJ2-1; D assignment may be TRBD1 or TRBD2 (5 bases each). Trimming removed 6 bases from V and 6 bases from J, with 15 bases in between. The CDR3 spans 14 residues. Germline CDR1 and CDR2: ENHRY and SYGVKD. The CDR3 loop is CAIRGERKANEQFF. CDR3 nucleotide sequence: TGTGCCATCAGGGGGGAGCGGAAGGCCAATGAGCAGTTCTTC.

The sample holds many counts of this clonotype. The V gene is TRBV4-2, the J gene TRBJ1-2; D is undetermined. The CDR3 sequence is 16 residues long. V gave up 0 bases and J gave up 1 base, with 12 bases separating them. Germline CDR1 reads LGHNA; CDR2 reads YNFKEQ. The CDR3 DNA reads as TGTGCCAGCAGCCAAGATTCGGTAGATGTTAACTATGGCTACACCTTC. Its protein is CASSQDSVDVNYGYTF.

This clonotype was counted ten times or more. This sequence joins TRBV27 and TRBJ1-4; 7 bases are shared with TRBD1. CDR1 MNHEY and CDR2 SMNVEV come from the germline V gene (reference sequence). The CDR3 is made up of 15 amino acids. Unmatched junction bases numbered 1, after V lost 3 bases and J lost 0 bases. The CDR3 sequence: CASSFQGATNEKLFF. The DNA for the CDR3 is TGTGCCAGCAGTTTCCAGGGGGCAACTAATGAAAAACTGTTTTTT. The variable domain in full, with the rest retrieved from reference TRBV27 and TRBJ1-4, is EAQVTQNPRYLITVTGKKLTVTCSQNMNHEYMSWYRQDPGLGLRQIYYSMNVEVTDKGDVPEGYKVSRKEKRNFPLILESPSPNQTSLYFCASSFQGATNEKLFFGSGTQLSVL.

Ten or more counts support this clonotype. The chain is built from TRBV12-3 or TRBV12-4 and TRBJ2-1; D is unresolved. V lost 1 base, J lost 0 bases, and 10 bases lay in between. The CDR3 spans 16 residues. CDR3: CASSLGQRSSYNEQFF. The CDR3, as DNA: TGTGCCAGCAGTTTAGGGCAGAGGAGCTCCTACAATGAGCAGTTCTTC.

This clonotype was seen at least ten times. This chain links TRBV28 with TRBJ2-7; TRBD2 matches at 8 bases. The CDR3 spans 16 residues. With 4 bases clipped from V and 2 bases from J, the junction kept 10 bases outside the gene matches. Germline V CDR1 and CDR2: MDHEN, SYDVKM. This chain's CDR3 is CASSSLAGWFTYEQYF. Here the CDR3 DNA reads TGTGCCAGCAGTTCCCTAGCGGGCTGGTTTACCTACGAGCAGTACTTC.

This clonotype was detected many times. V and J are TRBV20-1 and TRBJ1-3; 7 bases agree with TRBD1. Looked up from germline, CDR1 is DFQATT and CDR2 is SNEGSKA (reference sequence). This CDR3 is built from 13 residues. V lost 3 bases and J lost 7; bases outside the gene matches: 6. CDR3 nucleotide sequence: TGCAGTGCTAGCGACAGGGCACGGAACACCATATATTTT. Translating gives CSASDRARNTIYF.

This clonotype was recorded many times. The V call is TRBV29-1, the J call TRBJ2-1; 10 nucleotides agree with TRBD1. Germline CDR1 reads SQVTM; CDR2 reads ANQGSEA. V lost 1 base and J lost 7; bases outside the gene matches: 4. This CDR3 region has 14 residues. CDR3 sequence (DNA): TGCAGCGTTGAAGGGGGGACAGGGGTTAATGAGCAGTTCTTC. The encoded protein is CSVEGGTGVNEQFF.

CDR3 residues: CASSRLGTSTDTQYF. CDR3 in DNA: TGTGCCAGCAGCCGACTAGGGACTAGCACAGATACGCAGTATTTT. The chain carries TRBV7-9 and TRBJ2-3, with a weak D call TRBD2 (6 bases). Trimming left V 5 bases short and J 0 bases short, with 12 bases between. Germline V lookup: CDR1 SEHNR, CDR2 FQNEAQ (reference sequence). The CDR3 extends over 15 amino acids.

This clonotype has ten or more counts. The rearrangement links TRBV7-2 to TRBJ2-7; 7 bases are shared with TRBD1. Germline loops: CDR1 SGHTA, CDR2 FQGNSA. The ends lost 4 bases at V and 0 bases at J; junction bases unmatched: 3. The CDR3 is made up of 14 amino acids. CDR3: CASSSDRYSYEQYF. DNA of the CDR3: TGTGCCAGCAGCTCGGACAGGTACTCCTACGAGCAGTACTTC.

The sample holds many counts of this clonotype. This sequence joins TRBV20-1 and TRBJ2-7; TRBD1 matches 7 bases. CDR1 and CDR2 (germline): DFQATT, SNEGSKA (reference sequence). J lost 6 bases, V lost 4 bases, and 9 bases had no gene match. The CDR3 length is 13 residues. As DNA, the CDR3 is TGCAGTGCTATGAATTACGACAGGGCCGAGCAGTACTTC. It specifies CSAMNYDRAEQYF.

In its sample, this clonotype was seen many times. The chain recombines TRBV5-1 with TRBJ2-7, with TRBD1 matching 9 bases. The V gene's germline CDR1 is SGHRS and CDR2 YFSETQ. Losses at the gene ends were 2 bases for V and 7 bases for J; bases not matched to a gene: 13. This CDR3 contains 16 residues. CDR3 loop: CASSLSPGQGVGEQYF. CDR3 sequence (DNA): TGCGCCAGCAGCTTATCTCCGGGACAGGGTGTGGGAGAGCAGTACTTC.

This clonotype was seen many times. One junction end does not reproduce the germline sequence, and a read error may be involved. V is TRBV5-1 and J is TRBJ2-5; TRBD2 is a possible D gene (6 bases). Looked up from germline, CDR1 is SGHRS and CDR2 is YFSETQ. The CDR3 loop spans 12 amino acids. The DNA for the CDR3 is TGTGCCAGCAGCTTAGCGGAAGAGACCCAGTACTTC. Translated: CASSLAEETQYF.

This chain links TRBV7-3 with TRBJ1-1; D is possibly TRBD1 (5 bases). The V end lost 2 bases, the J end lost 4 bases, and 17 bases lay between the germline ends. Germline V gene sequence: CDR1 SGHTA, CDR2 FQGTGA. The CDR3 consists of 16 residues. Here the CDR3 reads CASSLGDRRRSTEAFF. DNA of the CDR3: TGTGCCAGCAGCTTAGGGGACCGCCGCCGGAGCACTGAAGCTTTCTTT.

This clonotype came up many times. This chain links TRBV12-3 or TRBV12-4 with TRBJ1-6; 7 bases agree with TRBD1. The junction had 9 bases not matched to a gene; V was cut back by 6 bases and J by 10 bases. There are 14 residues in the CDR3. CDR3 nucleotide sequence: TGTGCCAGCAGGGAAGACAGGGTTCGCTCACCCCTCCACTTT. Protein: CASREDRVRSPLHF.

This clonotype has at least ten counts. The genes are TRBV29-1 and TRBJ1-1; 7 bases fit TRBD1. CDR1 and CDR2 (germline): SQVTM, ANQGSEA. The J segment lost 4 bases and the V segment lost 7 bases, leaving 6 bases of the junction unmatched. The CDR3 covers 12 residues. The CDR3 bases are TGCAGCGCCGACAGGGCTGGCACTGAAGCTTTCTTT. It translates to CSADRAGTEAFF.

This clonotype has more than one count but fewer than ten. The chain links TRBV20-1 to TRBJ2-7; TRBD2 agrees at 15 bases. Germline V gives CDR1 DFQATT, CDR2 SNEGSKA (reference sequence). This CDR3 is 15 amino acids long. Trimming took 3 bases from V and 4 from J; bases not matched to a gene: 4. The CDR3 region is CSARGTSGGSYEQYF. The CDR3 DNA reads as TGCAGTGCTAGGGGGACTAGCGGGGGGTCTTACGAGCAGTACTTC.

Ten or more counts support this clonotype. The J gene is TRBJ2-1, the V gene TRBV9; 9 nucleotides match TRBD2. Trimming cost V 4 bases and J 5 bases; bases outside gene matches: 13. Germline loops: CDR1 SGDLS, CDR2 YYNGEE. This CDR3 region has 17 residues. CDR3 bases: TGTGCCAGCAGCCCCCTTAGCCACGGGACTAGCAACAATGAGCAGTTCTTC. The encoded protein is CASSPLSHGTSNNEQFF.

J is TRBJ2-5 and V is TRBV12-3 or TRBV12-4, with 9 positions matching TRBD2. The CDR3 has 16 residues. V lost 3 bases, J lost 4 bases, and 9 bases stayed unmatched. CDR3 bases: TGTGCCAGCAGTTTTTATAGCGGGAGAAGGGGAGAGACCCAGTACTTC. This translates into CASSFYSGRRGETQYF.

This clonotype was recorded many times. The genes are TRBV2 and TRBJ1-2; D uncertain. Germline assignment: CDR1 SNHLY and CDR2 FYNNEI. The CDR3 spans 12 residues. V was cut by 7 bases and J by 4 bases, with 10 bases left in between. This CDR3 reads CASNPSSYGYTF. Here the CDR3 DNA reads TGTGCCAGCAACCCCAGCTCCTATGGCTACACCTTC.

This clonotype was found a few times. The chain uses TRBV6-5 and TRBJ2-1, with 8 nucleotides matching TRBD2. Looked up from germline, CDR1 is MNHEY and CDR2 is SVGAGI. The CDR3 length is 14 residues. J was trimmed by 3 bases and V by 2 bases; bases with no gene match: 0. Here the CDR3 reads CASSYAGGYNEQFF. The CDR3 coding sequence is TGTGCCAGCAGTTACGCGGGGGGCTACAATGAGCAGTTCTTC.

The V call is TRBV20-1, the J call TRBJ2-5; 11 bases agree with TRBD2. CDR1 is DFQATT, CDR2 SNEGSKA, per germline (reference sequence). Germline trimming cut 0 bases from V and 0 bases from J; bases unmatched to any gene: 3. The CDR3 covers 16 residues. The CDR3 DNA reads TGCAGTGCTAGAGATCTAGCGGGGGGTTACCAAGAGACCCAGTACTTC. Encoded protein: CSARDLAGGYQETQYF.

This clonotype was detected many times. The chain recombines TRBV10-3 with TRBJ2-7, with 8 positions matching TRBD2. The V segment lost 2 bases and the J segment 1 base; nucleotides outside the gene matches: 13. CDR1 ENHRY and CDR2 SYGVKD come from the germline V gene. The CDR3 runs to 18 residues. CDR3 sequence reads: CAISERGLGSRSSYEQYF. CDR3 sequence (DNA): TGTGCCATCAGTGAGCGGGGACTAGGTTCTCGTTCGTCCTACGAGCAGTACTTC.

This clonotype occurred many times. V and J are TRBV12-3 or TRBV12-4 and TRBJ2-6; no clear D. V was shortened by 7 bases and J by 2 bases, with 15 bases between the two germline ends. This CDR3 comprises 16 residues. The CDR3 coding sequence is TGTGCCAGCACCCTGCACGGAAGCCCTGGGGCCAACGTCCTGACTTTC. As protein: CASTLHGSPGANVLTF.